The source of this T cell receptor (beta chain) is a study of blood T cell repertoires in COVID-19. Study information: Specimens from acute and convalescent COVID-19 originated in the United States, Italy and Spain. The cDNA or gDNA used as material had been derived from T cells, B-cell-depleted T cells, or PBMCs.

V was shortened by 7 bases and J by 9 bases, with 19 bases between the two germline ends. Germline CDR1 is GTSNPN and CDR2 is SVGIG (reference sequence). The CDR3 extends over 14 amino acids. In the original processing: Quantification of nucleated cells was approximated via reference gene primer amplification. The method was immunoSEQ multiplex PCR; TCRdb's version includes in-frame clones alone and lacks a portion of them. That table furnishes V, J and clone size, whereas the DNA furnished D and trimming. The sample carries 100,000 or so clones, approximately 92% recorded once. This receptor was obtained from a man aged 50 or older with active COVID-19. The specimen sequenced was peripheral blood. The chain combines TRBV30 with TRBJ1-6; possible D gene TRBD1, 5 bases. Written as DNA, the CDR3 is TGTGCCTACCAAGGGGCCCGGGGGATTTCACCCCTCCACTTT. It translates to CAYQGARGISPLHF.